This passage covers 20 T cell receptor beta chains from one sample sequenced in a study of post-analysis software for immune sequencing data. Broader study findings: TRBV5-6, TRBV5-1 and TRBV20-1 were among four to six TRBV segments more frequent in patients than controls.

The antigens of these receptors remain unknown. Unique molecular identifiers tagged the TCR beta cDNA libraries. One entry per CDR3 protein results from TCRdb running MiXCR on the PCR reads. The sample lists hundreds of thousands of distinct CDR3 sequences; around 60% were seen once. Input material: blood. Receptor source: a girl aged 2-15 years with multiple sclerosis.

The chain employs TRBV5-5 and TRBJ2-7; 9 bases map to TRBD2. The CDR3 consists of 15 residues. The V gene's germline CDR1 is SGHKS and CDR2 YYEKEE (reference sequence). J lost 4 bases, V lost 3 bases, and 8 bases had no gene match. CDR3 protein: CASSYQAAGGYEQYF. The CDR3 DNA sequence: TGTGCCAGCAGCTACCAAGCCGCGGGGGGGTACGAGCAGTACTTC.

The CDR3 DNA reads TGTGCCAGCAGTGCCGGGAGTATCCGGGGAGATACGCAGTATTTT. It yields the protein CASSAGSIRGDTQYF. The rearrangement links TRBV6-1 to TRBJ2-3, with D possibly matching TRBD2 (6 bases). Germline CDR1 reads MNHNS; CDR2 reads SASEGT. The CDR3 spans 15 residues. The V and J ends lost 4 bases and 5 bases respectively, with 16 bases between them.

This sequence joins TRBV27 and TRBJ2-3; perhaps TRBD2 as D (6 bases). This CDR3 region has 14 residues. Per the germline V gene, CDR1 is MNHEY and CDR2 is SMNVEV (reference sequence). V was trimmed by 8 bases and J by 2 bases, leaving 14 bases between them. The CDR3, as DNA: TGTGCCAGCGGGAGGACTCTCCCCACAGATACGCAGTATTTT. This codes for CASGRTLPTDTQYF.

CDR3 sequence (DNA): TGTGCCAGCAGCCAGAAGAGCGGAACGGATGAGCAGTTCTTC. Translated, it gives CASSQKSGTDEQFF. This chain joins TRBV5-4 and TRBJ2-1, with a possible D match to TRBD2 (5 bases). The CDR3 sequence is 14 residues long. CDR1 and CDR2 from the germline V gene are SGHNT and YYREEE (reference sequence). Trimming took off 4 bases at V and 8 bases at J, with 16 bases between the two ends. The full variable domain, completed using reference TRBV5-4 and TRBJ2-1, is ETGVTQSPTHLIKTRGQQVTLRCSSQSGHNTVSWYQQALGQGPQFIFQYYREEENGRGNFPPRFSGLQFPNYSSELNVNALELDDSALYLCASSQKSGTDEQFFGPGTRLTVL.

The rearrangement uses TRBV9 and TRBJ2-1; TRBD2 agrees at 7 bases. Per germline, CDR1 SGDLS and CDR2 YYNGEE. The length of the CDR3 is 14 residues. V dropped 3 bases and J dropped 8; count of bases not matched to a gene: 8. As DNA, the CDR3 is TGTGCCAGCAGCGCGGGGGGAGTACCCGATGAGCAGTTCTTC. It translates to CASSAGGVPDEQFF.

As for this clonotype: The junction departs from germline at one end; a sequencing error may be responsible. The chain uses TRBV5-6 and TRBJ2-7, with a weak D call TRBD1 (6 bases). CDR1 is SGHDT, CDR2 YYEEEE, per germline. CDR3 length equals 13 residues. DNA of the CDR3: TGTGCCAGCAACTTGGGCAGGGGTGGAGAGCAGTACTTC. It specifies CASNLGRGGEQYF.

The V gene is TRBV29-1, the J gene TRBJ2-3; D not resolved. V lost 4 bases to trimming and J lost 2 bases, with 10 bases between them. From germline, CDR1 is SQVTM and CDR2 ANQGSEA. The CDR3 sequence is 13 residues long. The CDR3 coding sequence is TGCAGCGTTGTGGCGCGGTCCACAGATACGCAGTATTTT. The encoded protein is CSVVARSTDTQYF.

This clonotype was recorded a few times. CDR3 in amino acids: CASSLWGGTQYF. CDR3 in DNA: TGTGCCAGCAGTTTATGGGGTGGAACGCAGTATTTT. The chain has TRBV28 and TRBJ2-3; no reliable D call. V lost 0 bases and J lost 9, with 7 bases in between. Germline CDR1 reads MDHEN; CDR2 reads SYDVKM. This CDR3 is 12 amino acids long.

CDR3 nucleotide sequence: TGCAGCGTTGAAATGGCTAGCGGGGATACGCAGTATTTT. Translated: CSVEMASGDTQYF. This chain joins TRBV29-1 and TRBJ2-3; TRBD2 aligns across 8 bases. Per the germline V gene, CDR1 is SQVTM and CDR2 is ANQGSEA. Germline trimming cut 2 bases from V and 6 bases from J; bases unmatched to any gene: 4. The CDR3 covers 13 residues.

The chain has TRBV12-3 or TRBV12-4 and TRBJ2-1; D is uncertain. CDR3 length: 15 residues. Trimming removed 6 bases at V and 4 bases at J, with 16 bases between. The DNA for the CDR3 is TGTGCCAGCAGACCCTTCCGATCTGAATACAATGAGCAGTTCTTC. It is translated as CASRPFRSEYNEQFF.

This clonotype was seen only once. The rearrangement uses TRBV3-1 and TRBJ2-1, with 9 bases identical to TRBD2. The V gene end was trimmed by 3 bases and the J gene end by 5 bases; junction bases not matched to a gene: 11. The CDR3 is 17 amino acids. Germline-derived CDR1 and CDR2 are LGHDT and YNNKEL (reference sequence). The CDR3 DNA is TGTGCCAGCAGCCATCCCTCCCTTGGACTAGCGAACAATGAGCAGTTCTTC. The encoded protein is CASSHPSLGLANNEQFF.

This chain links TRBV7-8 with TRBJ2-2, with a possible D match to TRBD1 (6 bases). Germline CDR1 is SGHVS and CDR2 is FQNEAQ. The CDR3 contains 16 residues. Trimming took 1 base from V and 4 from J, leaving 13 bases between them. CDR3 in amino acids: CASSLGAQGITGELFF. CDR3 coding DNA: TGTGCCAGCAGCTTAGGGGCTCAGGGGATCACCGGGGAGCTGTTTTTT.

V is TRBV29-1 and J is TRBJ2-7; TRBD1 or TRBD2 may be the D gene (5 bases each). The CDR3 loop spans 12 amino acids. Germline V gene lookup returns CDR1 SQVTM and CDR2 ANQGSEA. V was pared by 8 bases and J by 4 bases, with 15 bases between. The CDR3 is CSSRDGPYEQYF. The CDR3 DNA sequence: TGCAGCAGCCGGGACGGCCCTTACGAGCAGTACTTC.

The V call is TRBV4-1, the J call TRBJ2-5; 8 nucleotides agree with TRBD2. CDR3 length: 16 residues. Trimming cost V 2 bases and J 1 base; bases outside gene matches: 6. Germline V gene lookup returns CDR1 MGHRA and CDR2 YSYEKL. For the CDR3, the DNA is TGCGCCAGCAGCCAAAGCGCTAGCGGGCCCCAAGAGACCCAGTACTTC. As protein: CASSQSASGPQETQYF.

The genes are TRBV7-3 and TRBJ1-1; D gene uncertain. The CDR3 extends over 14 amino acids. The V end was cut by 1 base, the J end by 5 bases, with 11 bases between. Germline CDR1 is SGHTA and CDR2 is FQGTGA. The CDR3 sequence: CASSLKGVDTEAFF. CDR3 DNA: TGTGCCAGCAGCTTAAAAGGAGTGGATACTGAAGCTTTCTTT.

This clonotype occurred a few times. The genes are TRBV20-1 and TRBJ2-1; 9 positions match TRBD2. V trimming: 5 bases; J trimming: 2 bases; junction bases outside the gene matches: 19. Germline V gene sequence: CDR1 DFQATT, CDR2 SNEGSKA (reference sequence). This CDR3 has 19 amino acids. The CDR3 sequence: CSALPTASGIRIAYNEQFF. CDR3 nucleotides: TGCAGTGCTCTACCTACGGCTAGCGGGATCCGAATCGCCTACAATGAGCAGTTCTTC.

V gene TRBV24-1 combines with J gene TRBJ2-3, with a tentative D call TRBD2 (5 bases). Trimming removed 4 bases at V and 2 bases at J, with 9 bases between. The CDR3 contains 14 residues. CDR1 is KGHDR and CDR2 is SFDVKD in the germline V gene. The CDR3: CATSERGPTDTQYF. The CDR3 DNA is TGTGCCACCAGTGAACGGGGTCCCACAGATACGCAGTATTTT.

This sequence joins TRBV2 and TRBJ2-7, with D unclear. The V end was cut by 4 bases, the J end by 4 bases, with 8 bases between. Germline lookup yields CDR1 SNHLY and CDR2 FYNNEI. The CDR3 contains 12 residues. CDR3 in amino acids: CASSVENYEQYF. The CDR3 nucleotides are TGTGCCAGCAGTGTAGAAAATTACGAGCAGTACTTC. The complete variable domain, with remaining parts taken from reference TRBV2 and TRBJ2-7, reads EPEVTQTPSHQVTQMGQEVILRCVPISNHLYFYWYRQILGQKVEFLVSFYNNEISEKSEIFDDQFSVERPDGSNFTLKIRSTKLEDSAMYFCASSVENYEQYFGPGTRLTVT.

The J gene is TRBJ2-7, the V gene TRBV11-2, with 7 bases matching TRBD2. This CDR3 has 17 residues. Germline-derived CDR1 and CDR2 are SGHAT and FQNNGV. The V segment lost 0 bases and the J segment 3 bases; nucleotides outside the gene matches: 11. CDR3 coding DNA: TGTGCCAGCAGCTTAGATCTGGTCGGGAGGTCAAACTACGAGCAGTACTTC. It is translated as CASSLDLVGRSNYEQYF.

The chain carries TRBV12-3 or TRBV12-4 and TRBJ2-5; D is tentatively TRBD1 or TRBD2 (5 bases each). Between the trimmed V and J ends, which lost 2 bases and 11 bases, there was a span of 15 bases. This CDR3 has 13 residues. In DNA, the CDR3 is TGTGCCAGCAGTTTAAGACGGGACGGGGAGCAGTACTTC. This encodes CASSLRRDGEQYF.